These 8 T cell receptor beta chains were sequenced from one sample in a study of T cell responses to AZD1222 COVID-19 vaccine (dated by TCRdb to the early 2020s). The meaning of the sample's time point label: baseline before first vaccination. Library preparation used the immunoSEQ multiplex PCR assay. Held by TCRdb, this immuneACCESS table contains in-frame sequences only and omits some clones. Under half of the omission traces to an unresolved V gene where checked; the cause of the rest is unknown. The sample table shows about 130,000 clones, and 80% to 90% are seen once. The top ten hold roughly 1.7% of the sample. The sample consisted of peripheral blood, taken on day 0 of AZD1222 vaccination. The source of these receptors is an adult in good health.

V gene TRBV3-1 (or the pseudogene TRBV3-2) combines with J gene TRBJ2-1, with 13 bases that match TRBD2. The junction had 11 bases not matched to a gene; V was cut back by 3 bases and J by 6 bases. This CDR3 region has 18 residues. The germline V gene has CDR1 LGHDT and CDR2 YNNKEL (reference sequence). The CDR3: CASSHTMTSGRRSNEQFF. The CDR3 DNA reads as TGTGCCAGCAGCCACACGATGACTAGCGGGAGGAGGAGCAATGAGCAGTTCTTC.

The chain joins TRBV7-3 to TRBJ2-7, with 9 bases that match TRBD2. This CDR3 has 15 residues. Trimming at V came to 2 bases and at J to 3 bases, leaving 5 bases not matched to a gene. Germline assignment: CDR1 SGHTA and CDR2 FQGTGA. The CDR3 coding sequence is TGTGCCAGCAGCTTAGTAGCGGGGGCCCGCTACGAGCAGTACTTC. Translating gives CASSLVAGARYEQYF.

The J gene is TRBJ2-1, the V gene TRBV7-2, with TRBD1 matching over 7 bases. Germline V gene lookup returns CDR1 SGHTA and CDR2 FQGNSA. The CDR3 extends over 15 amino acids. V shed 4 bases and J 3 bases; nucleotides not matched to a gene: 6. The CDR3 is CASSSRQGFYNEQFF. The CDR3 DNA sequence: TGTGCCAGCAGCTCAAGACAGGGCTTCTACAATGAGCAGTTCTTC.

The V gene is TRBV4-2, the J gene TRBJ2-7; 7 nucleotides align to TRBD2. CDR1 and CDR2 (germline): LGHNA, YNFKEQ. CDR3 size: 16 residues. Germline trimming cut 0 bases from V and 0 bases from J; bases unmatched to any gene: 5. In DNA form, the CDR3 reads TGTGCCAGCAGCCAAGATCCGGGAGGCCACTCCTACGAGCAGTACTTC. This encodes CASSQDPGGHSYEQYF.

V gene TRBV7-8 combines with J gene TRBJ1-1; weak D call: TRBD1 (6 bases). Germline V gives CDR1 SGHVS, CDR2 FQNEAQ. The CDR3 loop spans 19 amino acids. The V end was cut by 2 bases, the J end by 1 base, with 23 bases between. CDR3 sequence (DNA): TGTGCCAGCAGCTTACGGAGCCTTCAGGGGCAGGTAAAGAACACTGAAGCTTTCTTT. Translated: CASSLRSLQGQVKNTEAFF.

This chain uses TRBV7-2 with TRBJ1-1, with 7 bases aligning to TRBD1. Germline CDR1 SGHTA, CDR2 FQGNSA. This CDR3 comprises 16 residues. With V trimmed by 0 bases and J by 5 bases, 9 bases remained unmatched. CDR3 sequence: CASSLAETGRGTEAFF. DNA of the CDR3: TGTGCCAGCAGCTTAGCGGAGACAGGGCGAGGGACTGAAGCTTTCTTT.

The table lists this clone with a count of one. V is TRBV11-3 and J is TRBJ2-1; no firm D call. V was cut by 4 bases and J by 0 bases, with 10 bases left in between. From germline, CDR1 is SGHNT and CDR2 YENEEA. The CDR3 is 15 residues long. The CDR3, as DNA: TGTGCCAGCAGCTCCTGGGGAACCTCCTACAATGAGCAGTTCTTC. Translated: CASSSWGTSYNEQFF.

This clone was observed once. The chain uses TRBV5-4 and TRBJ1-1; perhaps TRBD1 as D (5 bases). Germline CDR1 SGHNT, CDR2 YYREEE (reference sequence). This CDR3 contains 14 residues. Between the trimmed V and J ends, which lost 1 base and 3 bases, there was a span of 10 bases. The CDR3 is CASSLWGADTEAFF. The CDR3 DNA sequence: TGTGCCAGCAGCTTGTGGGGCGCGGACACTGAAGCTTTCTTT. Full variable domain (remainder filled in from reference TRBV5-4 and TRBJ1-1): ETGVTQSPTHLIKTRGQQVTLRCSSQSGHNTVSWYQQALGQGPQFIFQYYREEENGRGNFPPRFSGLQFPNYSSELNVNALELDDSALYLCASSLWGADTEAFFGQGTRLTVV.